This T cell receptor beta chain was retrieved from a study of T cell clusters in autoimmune cytopenias. Each sample's input was 250 ng genomic DNA, roughly 40,000 genome equivalents. The CDR3 length is 15 residues. TRB was amplified by touch-down multiplex PCR, primer pools A and B combined. TCRdb reanalyzed the multiplex PCR reads, giving one entry per CDR3 protein sequence and no DNA. The sample data list under 2,500 distinct CDR3 sequences. The sample was also linked to a second study, of T cell repertoires in aging, cancer and after chemotherapy.

The clonotype was recovered from a human donor in good health. The genes are TRBV12-3 or TRBV12-4 and TRBJ1-4; TCRdb reports TRBD1, a call that lacks DNA to check it against. Sequencing input: peripheral blood. This CDR3 is CASSLGGQRKEKLFF.